This TCR beta chain was identified during a study of T cell clonality in common variable immunodeficiency. Study-level results: Fewer TCRbeta clones were shared among CVID subjects than controls. Fewer deletions and N-nucleotide insertions were reportedly seen in common variable immunodeficiency TCR beta sequences. CVID subjects showed higher TCRbeta clonality than healthy controls.

All CVID subjects were on immunoglobulin replacement for at least one year. Sequencing input was equivalent genomic DNA from CVID and controls. Data came from immunoSEQ multiplex PCR; TCRdb stores just in-frame clones and leaves some out. The specimen gives roughly 12,000 clones without singletons; the ten biggest hold approximately 7%. This CDR3 has 15 amino acids. V lost 4 bases and J lost 7, with 17 bases in between. Looked up from germline, CDR1 is GTSNPN and CDR2 is SVGIG (reference sequence). For this clone: Its specificity is unknown. Sequencing ends 3 residues short of the CDR3 end; the germline J gene provides the rest.

This receptor was identified in a human donor with common variable immunodeficiency. The rearrangement links TRBV30 to TRBJ1-6; a possible D gene is TRBD1 (6 bases). The material sequenced was peripheral blood mononuclear cells. Here the CDR3 reads CAWTAGALGNSPLHF. The sequenced part of the CDR3 DNA is TGTGCCTGGACCGCAGGGGCCTTGGGAAATTCACCC.